The clone carrying this T cell receptor beta chain appeared a few times. What it binds is unknown. CDR1 and CDR2 from the germline V gene are MNHEY and SMNVEV (reference sequence). The CDR3 extends over 14 amino acids. V was pared by 5 bases and J by 4 bases, with 3 bases of the junction left unmatched. The TCRbeta library was prepared with unique molecular identifiers. From the PCR reads, TCRdb called clonotypes with MiXCR, one entry per CDR3 protein. The profile shows 610,000 or so distinct CDR3 sequences, 25% to 30% of them singletons. The data are from a study of T-cell reconstitution after alpha-beta-depleted transplantation in children. Regarding the study as a whole: After transplant, at about two months, alpha-beta T cells were reportedly derived from several hundred expanded graft clones. One year after transplant, T-cell counts and diversity came mostly from newly produced T cells.

The J gene is TRBJ2-2, the V gene TRBV27; 8 nucleotides match TRBD1. The sample here was PBMCs, taken before TCRalphabeta/CD19-depleted stem cell transplant. The receptor comes from a boy under two years old with Wiskott-Aldrich syndrome, due to receive a stem cell transplant. CDR3 in amino acids: CASSNDRGTGELFF. The CDR3 coding sequence is TGTGCCAGCAGTAATGACAGGGGCACCGGGGAGCTGTTTTTT.